The entry that follows covers one T cell receptor (beta chain) sequence. Its antigen remains unidentified. A junction boundary mismatches the germline segment, possibly from a read error. This sample stems from a study of T-cell memory formation after mild COVID-19. Study in general: TCR clusters were largely donor specific. Study results and limitations: A balance of CD4 and CD8 characterized clones contracting day 15 to 85, whereas later expanders leaned CD4+.

The CDR3 loop spans 16 amino acids. Germline V gives CDR1 SSHAT, CDR2 FNYEAQ (reference sequence). In TCRdb, the 5' RACE reads were re-called with MiXCR into one record per CDR3 protein. The table shows fewer than 550,000 distinct CDR3 sequences, with roughly 20% occurring only once. The V and J genes are TRBV7-7 and TRBJ2-1, with a possible D match to TRBD2 (5 bases). The sample consisted of PBMCs or a T cell subset sorted from them (not recorded which). The sequence was collected from an adult woman who had mild COVID-19 (a few samples of this study predate the infection). Cell type and time point are not known. Here the CDR3 reads CASSLVIGSAPNEQFF. The CDR3 bases are TGTGCTAGCAGCTTAGTGATAGGGAGTGCTCCCAATGAGCAGTTCTTC.